The 16 T cell receptor beta chains given below trace back to one sample, sequenced in a study of blood T cells in healthy people across ages (dated by TCRdb to between 2014 and 2017). Libraries were built with 5' RACE. Sequencing used an Illumina HiSeq 2500. A second roughly 7 to 11 cycle PCR used a sample-barcoded 5' primer and a J-beta primer mix. Starting from the raw public reads, TCRdb applied fastp trimming at Q25, assembled clones with MiXCR and retained in-frame beta chains. When rows share a CDR3 protein, they turn into one entry using the most common DNA and genes. The sample includes over 600,000 distinct CDR3 sequences, with more than 35% observed a single time. The top ten hold 15% to 20% of the sample. Sequencing was carried out using blood. The receptors derive from a man aged 80 or over in good health.

V and J are TRBV28 and TRBJ2-4; a possible D gene is TRBD1 (6 bases). CDR1 and CDR2 from the germline V gene are MDHEN and SYDVKM. Trimming took off 7 bases at V and 4 bases at J, with 11 bases between the two ends. The length of the CDR3 is 13 residues. The CDR3 nucleotides are TGTGCCAGCACACCAGGGGCGAAAAACATTCAGTACTTC. Translated: CASTPGAKNIQYF.

The genes are TRBV3-1 and TRBJ2-4; D may be TRBD1 (5 bases). The J call may be wrong; the DNA end is better matched by TRBJ2-7. Germline assignment: CDR1 LGHDT and CDR2 YNNKEL (reference sequence). This CDR3 is built from 14 residues. The CDR3 sequence is CASSQLGRVYEQYF. CDR3 sequence (DNA): TGTGCCAGCAGCCAACTCGGCAGGGTCTACGAGCAGTACTTC.

This clonotype was observed a few times. The V and J genes are TRBV7-3 and TRBJ2-7; possibly TRBD1 or TRBD2 for D (5 bases each). The CDR3 runs 13 residues. Trimming pared 5 bases from V and 9 bases from J, leaving 17 bases between. Germline assignment: CDR1 SGHTA and CDR2 FQGTGA. The CDR3 DNA reads as TGTGCCAGCAGCCCGGGACCAACTGCCAGGCAGTACTTC. This gives the protein CASSPGPTARQYF.

A few counts support this clonotype. This chain uses TRBV24-1 with TRBJ2-1; D is unresolved. The CDR3 is 14 residues long. V lost 6 bases and J 10 bases, leaving 18 bases between the germline ends. Germline CDR1 KGHDR, CDR2 SFDVKD. The CDR3 nucleotides are TGTGCCACCAGTCGTTCGGTCTTTAGAGGAGAGCAGTTCTTC. It codes for CATSRSVFRGEQFF.

This rearrangement joins TRBV18 to TRBJ2-7; 13 positions agree with TRBD2. CDR1 and CDR2 from the germline V gene are KGHSH and LQKENI. V gave up 2 bases and J gave up 7 bases; unmatched junction bases: 8. This CDR3 contains 16 residues. CDR3 sequence (DNA): TGTGCCAGCTCACCAATACTAGCGGGAGGGTTCAATGAGCAGTACTTC. It specifies CASSPILAGGFNEQYF. Variable domain in full (rest from reference TRBV18 and TRBJ2-7): NAGVMQNPRHLVRRRGQEARLRCSPMKGHSHVYWYRQLPEEGLKFMVYLQKENIIDESGMPKERFSAEFPKEGPSILRIQQVVRGDSAAYFCASSPILAGGFNEQYFGPGTRLTVT.

The chain recombines TRBV19 with TRBJ2-7; 7 bases align to TRBD1. Per the germline V gene, CDR1 is LNHDA and CDR2 is SQIVND (reference sequence). With V trimmed by 3 bases and J by 2 bases, 7 bases remained unmatched. CDR3 length: 15 amino acids. CDR3 DNA sequence: TGTGCCAGTAGTATCTCTGGACAGGCTCCCTACGAGCAGTACTTC. Protein: CASSISGQAPYEQYF.

This clonotype showed up just a few times. This sequence joins TRBV12-3 or TRBV12-4 and TRBJ2-5; a weak D match, TRBD1 (5 bases). The CDR3 contains 16 residues. V was trimmed by 3 bases and J by 2 bases, leaving 16 bases between them. For the CDR3, the DNA is TGTGCCAGCAGTTTCCGATTTGGGGCGCCACAAGAGACCCAGTACTTC. It translates to CASSFRFGAPQETQYF.

The chain recombines TRBV5-1 with TRBJ2-1, with D possibly matching TRBD2 (6 bases). Trimming removed 0 bases at V and 0 bases at J, with 13 bases between. Germline assignment: CDR1 SGHRS and CDR2 YFSETQ. This CDR3 contains 17 residues. CDR3 amino acids: CASSLGGGGSSYNEQFF. DNA of the CDR3: TGCGCCAGCAGCTTGGGAGGTGGAGGGAGCTCCTACAATGAGCAGTTCTTC.

CDR3 region: CSAYSTTILTASTDTQYF. For the CDR3, the DNA is TGCAGTGCCTACTCGACAACTATCCTCACGGCTAGCACAGATACGCAGTATTTT. This rearrangement joins TRBV20-1 to TRBJ2-3; D unclear. The V end lost 6 bases, the J end lost 0 bases, and 25 bases lay between the germline ends. This CDR3 region has 18 residues. CDR1 and CDR2 from the germline V gene are DFQATT and SNEGSKA (reference sequence).

The V and J genes are TRBV29-1 and TRBJ1-1, with D possibly being TRBD1 (6 bases). The CDR3 runs to 10 residues. V was clipped by 4 bases and J by 10 bases, with 10 bases between them. The germline gives CDR1 SQVTM, CDR2 ANQGSEA. CDR3 protein: CSVVEGGAFF. The CDR3 DNA reads as TGCAGCGTTGTAGAAGGGGGAGCTTTCTTT. Looking up the rest from reference TRBV29-1 and TRBJ1-1 gives the full variable domain: SAVISQKPSRDICQRGTSLTIQCQVDSQVTMMFWYRQQPGQSLTLIATANQGSEATYESGFVIDKFPISRPNLTFSTLTVSNMSPEDSSIYLCSVVEGGAFFGQGTRLTVV.

V is TRBV10-3 and J is TRBJ2-3; 11 bases match TRBD2. CDR3 length: 16 residues. Germline V gene data show CDR1 as ENHRY and CDR2 as SYGVKD. Trimming at V came to 2 bases and at J to 2 bases, leaving 3 bases not matched to a gene. The DNA of the CDR3 is TGTGCCATCAGTGAGGGGACTAGCGGTGTCACAGATACGCAGTATTTT. Translation gives CAISEGTSGVTDTQYF.

The rearrangement links TRBV11-3 to TRBJ2-3; TRBD1 matches 8 bases. Germline V gene lookup returns CDR1 SGHNT and CDR2 YENEEA. The V gene end was trimmed by 5 bases and the J gene end by 5 bases; junction bases not matched to a gene: 6. The CDR3 length is 14 residues. This CDR3 is CASSQGADGDTQYF. The CDR3 DNA reads as TGTGCCAGCAGCCAGGGGGCCGACGGAGATACGCAGTATTTT. Filled out from reference TRBV11-3 and TRBJ2-3, the complete variable domain reads EAGVVQSPRYKIIEKKQPVAFWCNPISGHNTLYWYLQNLGQGPELLIRYENEEAVDDSQLPKDRFSAERLKGVDSTLKIQPAELGDSAVYLCASSQGADGDTQYFGPGTRLTVL.

The V and J genes are TRBV20-1 and TRBJ1-5; D is unresolved. Between the trimmed V and J ends, which lost 3 bases and 3 bases, there was a span of 15 bases. The length of the CDR3 is 15 residues. Germline V gene data show CDR1 as DFQATT and CDR2 as SNEGSKA (reference sequence). This CDR3 reads CSASEDRAFNQPQHF. CDR3 nucleotides: TGCAGTGCTAGTGAGGATCGAGCGTTCAATCAGCCCCAGCATTTT.

This chain joins TRBV9 and TRBJ1-2; possibly TRBD1 for D (5 bases). This CDR3 contains 14 residues. CDR1 is SGDLS, CDR2 YYNGEE, per germline. V lost 4 bases to trimming and J lost 6 bases, with 16 bases between them. The CDR3 bases are TGTGCCAGCAGCAGCCAGGGTTCGGATGATGGCTACACCTTC. It yields the protein CASSSQGSDDGYTF.

The genes are TRBV13 and TRBJ2-7; maybe TRBD2 (6 bases). The V end was cut by 5 bases, the J end by 3 bases, with 11 bases between. The CDR3 is made up of 13 amino acids. Germline V gene sequence: CDR1 PRHDT, CDR2 FYEKMQ (reference sequence). The CDR3: CASSPRDRYEQYF. For the CDR3, the DNA is TGTGCCAGCAGCCCGCGGGACCGCTACGAGCAGTACTTC.

This clonotype was counted a few times. The gene calls are TRBV5-1 and TRBJ2-7, with TRBD1 matching over 7 bases. Germline V gene sequence: CDR1 SGHRS, CDR2 YFSETQ. The ends lost 4 bases at V and 2 bases at J; junction bases unmatched: 6. CDR3 length: 14 residues. The CDR3 loop is CASSTGTETYEQYF. CDR3 in DNA: TGCGCCAGCAGCACCGGGACAGAGACCTACGAGCAGTACTTC.